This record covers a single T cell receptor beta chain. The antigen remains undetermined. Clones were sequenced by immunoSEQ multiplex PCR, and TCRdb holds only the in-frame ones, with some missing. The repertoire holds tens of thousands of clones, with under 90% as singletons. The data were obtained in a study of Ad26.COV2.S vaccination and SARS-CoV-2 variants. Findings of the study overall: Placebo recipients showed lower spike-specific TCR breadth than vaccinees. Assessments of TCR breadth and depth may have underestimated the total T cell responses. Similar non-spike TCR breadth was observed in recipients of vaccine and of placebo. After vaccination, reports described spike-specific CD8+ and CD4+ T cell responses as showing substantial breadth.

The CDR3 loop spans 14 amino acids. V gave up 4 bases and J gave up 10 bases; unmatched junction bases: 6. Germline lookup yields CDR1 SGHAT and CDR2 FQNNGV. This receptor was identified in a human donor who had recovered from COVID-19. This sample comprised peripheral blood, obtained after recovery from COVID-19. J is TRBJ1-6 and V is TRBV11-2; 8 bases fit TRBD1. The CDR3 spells CASSSTGGRSPLHF. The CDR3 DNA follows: TGTGCCAGCAGCTCTACAGGGGGGCGGTCACCCCTCCACTTT.